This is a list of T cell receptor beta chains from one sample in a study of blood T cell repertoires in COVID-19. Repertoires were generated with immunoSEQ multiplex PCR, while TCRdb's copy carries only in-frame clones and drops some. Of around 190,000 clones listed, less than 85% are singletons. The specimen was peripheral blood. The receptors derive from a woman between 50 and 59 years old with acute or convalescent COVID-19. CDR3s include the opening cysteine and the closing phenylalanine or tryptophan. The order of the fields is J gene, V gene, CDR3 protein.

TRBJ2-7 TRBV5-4 CASSTQVSYEQYF
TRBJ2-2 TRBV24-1 CATSEWGTGNTGELFF
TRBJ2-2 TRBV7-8 CASSLERAFAGELFF
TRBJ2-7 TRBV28 CASSSDHRGSYEQYF
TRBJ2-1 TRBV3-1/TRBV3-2 CASSRVLAISYNEQFF
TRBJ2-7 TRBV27 CASSPRGAGLWKQYF
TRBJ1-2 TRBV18 CASSPMATSNYGYTF
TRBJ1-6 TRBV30 CAWSLQGDSPLHF
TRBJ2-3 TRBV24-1 CATSDLGGWGPDTQYF
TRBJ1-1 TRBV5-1 CASSPRDSLNTEAFF
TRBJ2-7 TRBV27 CASSPTLAGTYEQYF
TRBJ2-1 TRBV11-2 CASSLVRVGQGRGEQFF
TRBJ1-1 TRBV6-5 CASKVRDTEAFF
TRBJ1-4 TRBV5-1 CASSYGVGNEKLFF
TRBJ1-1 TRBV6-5 CASSYSTFIAQGEAFF
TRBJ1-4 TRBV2 CASSVQTGRNEKLFF
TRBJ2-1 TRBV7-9 CASSRTSGHNEQFF
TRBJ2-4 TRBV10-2 CASSEEALAKNIQYF
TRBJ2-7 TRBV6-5 CASRGLAGSSYEQYF
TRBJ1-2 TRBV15 CATSRDYTGTDGHGYTF
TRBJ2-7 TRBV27 CASSSNRALFGEQYF